This T cell receptor beta chain was captured in a study of blood T cell repertoires in COVID-19. As for the study in general: Samples of COVID-19 (acute and convalescent) were obtained from the United States, Italy and Spain.

Sequencing used immunoSEQ multiplex PCR; TCRdb keeps in-frame clones, though not all of them. Of 250,000 to 300,000 clones in the sample, roughly 87% are singletons; the top ten hold roughly 2%. V lost 1 base and J 5 bases, leaving 6 bases between the germline ends. This CDR3 spans 14 amino acids. Germline assignment: CDR1 MNHEY and CDR2 SVGEGT. The sequence was obtained from a woman in her forties or fifties who had recovered from COVID-19. The sample comprised peripheral blood. The chain uses TRBV6-2 or TRBV6-3 and TRBJ1-6; perhaps TRBD1 as D (5 bases). The CDR3 is CASSYWGDNSPLHF. The CDR3 nucleotides are TGTGCCAGCAGTTACTGGGGGGATAATTCACCCCTCCACTTT.